This T cell receptor beta chain was sequenced for a study of shared clonotypes between healthy human individuals. Study-level findings and limits: The represented genetic and exposure-history diversity was limited by the small number of donors.

In the case of this clone: The target antigen is unknown.

It was on ten immunoSEQ deep assay plates that unsorted PBMC DNA was sequenced. The table came from immunoSEQ multiplex PCR; TCRdb's copy has only in-frame clones and leaves some out. The data hold roughly 500,000 clones, with 65% to 85% observed a single time. The CDR3 runs to 13 residues. Germline-derived CDR1 and CDR2 are SSHAT and FNYEAQ (reference sequence). V was clipped by 2 bases and J by 2 bases, with 6 bases between them. The clonotype comes from a woman aged 40-49 years in good health. Some clones in this sample may be carry-over from other donors' samples. The specimen sequenced was PBMCs. The chain joins TRBV7-7 to TRBJ1-1; D is uncertain. This CDR3 reads CASSLSGNTEAFF. The CDR3 region has the DNA TGTGCCAGCAGCTTATCCGGAAACACTGAAGCTTTCTTT.